Below are 24 T cell receptor beta chains sequenced from a single sample in a study of blood T cells in healthy people across ages. Next came a second PCR, run for about 6 to 12 cycles, which used a sample-barcoded 5' primer along with a J-beta primer mix. Each CDR3 protein is one row after TCRdb ran MiXCR on the 5' RACE reads. The data contain about 1.4 million distinct CDR3 sequences, approximately 59% of them seen just once; the ten biggest clones take up over 5%. Sequencing was carried out using blood. The origin of the receptors is a man between 18 and 29 years old in good health.

J is TRBJ1-1 and V is TRBV24-1; D is ambiguous. V was pared by 4 bases and J by 11 bases, with 22 bases between. Germline CDR1 reads KGHDR; CDR2 reads SFDVKD. This CDR3 contains 15 residues. CDR3 sequence reads: CATSDPSTRREVAFF. The CDR3 DNA is TGTGCCACCAGTGACCCCTCGACACGGAGGGAGGTCGCTTTCTTT.

This rearrangement joins TRBV7-2 to TRBJ1-2; 8 bases are a match to TRBD1. This CDR3 comprises 15 residues. The J segment lost 4 bases and the V segment lost 5 bases, leaving 9 bases of the junction unmatched. Germline values: CDR1 SGHTA, CDR2 FQGNSA. CDR3 sequence: CASSPGTGDGYGYTF. The CDR3, as DNA: TGTGCCAGCAGCCCCGGGACAGGAGACGGCTATGGCTACACCTTC.

This clonotype was observed a handful of times. This chain uses TRBV10-3 with TRBJ1-2; no firm D call. Germline V CDR1 and CDR2: ENHRY, SYGVKD. CDR3 length equals 13 residues. The V gene lost 4 bases and the J gene lost 2 bases, with 8 bases spanning the gap. CDR3 nucleotides: TGTGCCATCAGTGCTCGGGTCAACTATGGCTACACCTTC. The encoded protein is CAISARVNYGYTF.

The chain carries TRBV7-9 and TRBJ2-1; 13 bases are shared with TRBD2. CDR1 is SEHNR, CDR2 FQNEAQ, per germline (reference sequence). The V gene end was trimmed by 5 bases and the J gene end by 5 bases; junction bases not matched to a gene: 9. The CDR3 spans 17 residues. The CDR3 DNA reads TGTGCCAGCAGCAGGAGGACTAGCGGGAGTTTCCACAATGAGCAGTTCTTC. Translated, it gives CASSRRTSGSFHNEQFF.

J is TRBJ2-5 and V is TRBV29-1; D is undetermined. The CDR3 is 12 residues long. The germline gives CDR1 SQVTM, CDR2 ANQGSEA. Between the trimmed V and J ends, which lost 7 bases and 2 bases, there was a span of 11 bases. CDR3 sequence reads: CSGVFRQETQYF. The CDR3 DNA sequence: TGCAGCGGGGTTTTCCGGCAAGAGACCCAGTACTTC. The whole variable domain, filled in from reference TRBV29-1 and TRBJ2-5, reads SAVISQKPSRDICQRGTSLTIQCQVDSQVTMMFWYRQQPGQSLTLIATANQGSEATYESGFVIDKFPISRPNLTFSTLTVSNMSPEDSSIYLCSGVFRQETQYFGPGTRLLVL.

The chain uses TRBV29-1 and TRBJ2-6, with 9 bases matching TRBD2. Germline CDR1 and CDR2: SQVTM and ANQGSEA. This CDR3 comprises 17 residues. The J segment lost 0 bases and the V segment lost 4 bases, leaving 7 bases of the junction unmatched. In DNA, the CDR3 is TGCAGCGTTGTATGGCGGGGGGGCTTCTCTGGGGCCAACGTCCTGACTTTC. Translation: CSVVWRGGFSGANVLTF.

This clonotype was counted a few times. The gene calls are TRBV2 and TRBJ2-1; D remains unclear. This CDR3 contains 12 residues. Germline V gene lookup returns CDR1 SNHLY and CDR2 FYNNEI. V was shortened by 6 bases and J by 10 bases, with 13 bases between the two germline ends. The CDR3 is CASRVLSREQFF. CDR3 in DNA: TGTGCCAGCAGGGTTCTCAGCAGGGAGCAGTTCTTC.

This sequence joins TRBV6-1 and TRBJ2-5; unclear D gene. The germline V gene has CDR1 MNHNS and CDR2 SASEGT. CDR3 size: 13 residues. V was shortened by 6 bases and J by 0 bases, with 8 bases between the two germline ends. The CDR3 sequence: CASRYSYQETQYF. CDR3 sequence (DNA): TGTGCCAGCAGGTACAGTTACCAAGAGACCCAGTACTTC.

This clonotype was observed a handful of times. The V gene is TRBV5-5, the J gene TRBJ2-1; D remains ambiguous. The V and J ends lost 3 bases and 0 bases respectively, with 10 bases between them. The V gene's germline CDR1 is SGHKS and CDR2 YYEKEE (reference sequence). The CDR3 loop spans 15 amino acids. The CDR3, as DNA: TGTGCCAGCAGCTCGACTGATAGCTCCTACAATGAGCAGTTCTTC. Translation: CASSSTDSSYNEQFF. The full variable domain, in which reference TRBV5-5 and TRBJ2-1 provide the parts outside the CDR3, is DAGVTQSPTHLIKTRGQQVTLRCSPISGHKSVSWYQQVLGQGPQFIFQYYEKEERGRGNFPDRFSARQFPNYSSELNVNALLLGDSALYLCASSSTDSSYNEQFFGPGTRLTVL.

The rearrangement uses TRBV4-2 and TRBJ1-5; D not certain. The CDR3 contains 18 residues. Germline V CDR1 and CDR2: LGHNA, YNFKEQ. V lost 0 bases and J 0 bases, leaving 15 bases between the germline ends. The DNA of the CDR3 is TGTGCCAGCAGCCAAGATGTTCCCCGAGGGTATAGCAATCAGCCCCAGCATTTT. Its protein is CASSQDVPRGYSNQPQHF.

This chain links TRBV27 with TRBJ2-1; 10 nucleotides line up with TRBD1. Germline V gene sequence: CDR1 MNHEY, CDR2 SMNVEV (reference sequence). With V trimmed by 6 bases and J by 7 bases, 18 bases remained unmatched. The CDR3 sequence is 18 residues long. The CDR3: CASSKLTEGQGVENEQFF. DNA of the CDR3: TGTGCCAGCAGCAAATTAACCGAAGGACAGGGGGTTGAAAATGAGCAGTTCTTC.

V usage is TRBV6-6 and J usage is TRBJ2-7, with D tentatively TRBD2 (6 bases). CDR3 length: 16 residues. Germline CDR1 and CDR2: MNHNY and SVGAGI (reference sequence). V lost 7 bases and J lost 2, with 21 bases in between. CDR3 coding DNA: TGTGCCAGCACACTCAACCCCCACGCGGGGACCTACGAGCAGTACTTC. This encodes CASTLNPHAGTYEQYF.

This chain links TRBV12-3 or TRBV12-4 with TRBJ1-1; 10 bases line up with TRBD1. V shed 6 bases and J 5 bases; nucleotides not matched to a gene: 9. This CDR3 comprises 15 residues. The CDR3 loop is CASRSVTGGETEAFF. The CDR3 nucleotides read TGTGCCAGCAGATCTGTGACAGGGGGCGAGACTGAAGCTTTCTTT.

Remarks on this clonotype: One junction end disagrees with the germline gene, perhaps due to a read error. V and J are TRBV3-1 and TRBJ2-1, with D unclear. Germline V gene data show CDR1 as LGHDT and CDR2 as YNNKEL (reference sequence). CDR3 size: 11 residues. In DNA, the CDR3 is TGTGCCAGCAGCATAAACAATGGGCAGTTCTTC. Its protein is CASSINNGQFF.

This clonotype appeared a few times. Here the CDR3 DNA reads TGTGCCAGCAGTTTATATTACAGCTCCTACGAGCAGTACTTC. Encoded protein: CASSLYYSSYEQYF. This rearrangement joins TRBV27 to TRBJ2-7; D unresolved. CDR1 is MNHEY and CDR2 is SMNVEV in the germline V gene (reference sequence). Deletions cut 1 base from V and 0 bases from J, with 7 bases between. This CDR3 comprises 14 residues.

The rearrangement joins TRBV7-9 to TRBJ1-2; possibly TRBD1 for D (5 bases). Germline CDR1 SEHNR, CDR2 FQNEAQ (reference sequence). Trimming removed 3 bases at V and 8 bases at J, with 16 bases between. The CDR3 runs 14 residues. The CDR3 loop is CASSLGRPPEGYTF. The CDR3 DNA reads as TGTGCCAGCAGCTTGGGACGGCCTCCTGAGGGCTACACCTTC. Full variable domain (remainder filled in from reference TRBV7-9 and TRBJ1-2): DTGVSQNPRHKITKRGQNVTFRCDPISEHNRLYWYRQTLGQGPEFLTYFQNEAQLEKSRLLSDRFSAERPKGSFSTLEIQRTEQGDSAMYLCASSLGRPPEGYTFGSGTRLTVV.

The chain recombines TRBV10-3 with TRBJ2-3; no firm D call. The germline V gene has CDR1 ENHRY and CDR2 SYGVKD. Between the trimmed V and J ends, which lost 0 bases and 3 bases, there was a span of 7 bases. The CDR3 contains 14 residues. CDR3 DNA sequence: TGTGCCATCAGTGAGTCGACTCGAACAGATACGCAGTATTTT. It is translated as CAISESTRTDTQYF.

This clonotype was seen just once. V gene TRBV20-1 combines with J gene TRBJ2-5; 10 nucleotides agree with TRBD2. CDR1 is DFQATT, CDR2 SNEGSKA, per germline (reference sequence). V lost 0 bases to trimming and J lost 3 bases; unmatched junction nucleotides: 1. The CDR3 runs 14 residues. CDR3 sequence (DNA): TGCAGTGCTAGAGATACTAGCGGGAAAGAGACCCAGTACTTC. This translates into CSARDTSGKETQYF.

About this clonotype itself: The DNA is left out, because the CDR3 cannot be placed on it with certainty; the CDR3 is given as TCRdb lists it. The V and J genes are TRBV28 and TRBJ2-5; TRBD1 reflects the table's D call only, with no check against the DNA. Germline CDR1 reads MDHEN; CDR2 reads SYDVKM. The CDR3 spans 16 amino acids, including both terminal residues. CDR3: CASSSSGQGGQETQYF.

The chain has TRBV15 and TRBJ2-5; D call uncertain. There are 13 residues in the CDR3. Trimming left V 6 bases short and J 3 bases short, with 11 bases between. The germline V gene has CDR1 LNHNV and CDR2 YYDKDF (reference sequence). The CDR3 loop reads CATRGVRKETQYF. The CDR3 DNA is TGTGCCACCAGAGGCGTTAGAAAAGAGACCCAGTACTTC. Complete variable domain (other parts from reference TRBV15 and TRBJ2-5): DAMVIQNPRYQVTQFGKPVTLSCSQTLNHNVMYWYQQKSSQAPKLLFHYYDKDFNNEADTPDNFQSRRPNTSFCFLDIRSPGLGDTAMYLCATRGVRKETQYFGPGTRLLVL.

J is TRBJ2-1 and V is TRBV23-1, with a possible D match to TRBD2 (5 bases). TRBV23-1 is known as an ORF, though its function is uncertain. V lost 1 base and J 8 bases, leaving 18 bases between the germline ends. The CDR3 has 16 amino acids. The CDR3: CASSQCRGSRGHEQFF. CDR3 sequence (DNA): TGCGCCAGCAGTCAATGCCGGGGTAGTAGAGGGCATGAGCAGTTCTTC.

The chain couples TRBV15 to TRBJ1-2; 10 bases map to TRBD1. V shed 1 base, J shed 5 bases, and the junction held 4 bases outside the gene matches. The germline V gene has CDR1 LNHNV and CDR2 YYDKDF (reference sequence). The CDR3 runs to 15 residues. The CDR3 sequence: CATSRGRTGGYGYTF. Written as DNA, the CDR3 is TGTGCCACCAGCAGAGGGAGGACAGGGGGATATGGCTACACCTTC.

The chain couples TRBV4-1 to TRBJ1-5; D remains unclear. Trimming stripped 4 bases from V and 5 bases from J, with 12 bases between. The CDR3 contains 14 residues. Germline CDR1 is MGHRA and CDR2 is YSYEKL. DNA of the CDR3: TGCGCCAGCAGCCCCATGGACGGCGATCAGCCCCAGCATTTT. The encoded protein is CASSPMDGDQPQHF.

This clonotype was seen only a few times. The genes are TRBV3-1 and TRBJ1-2, with 9 bases identical to TRBD1. The germline V gene encodes CDR1 LGHDT and CDR2 YNNKEL (reference sequence). J gave up 8 bases and V 4 bases, and 11 bases lay outside the gene matches. This CDR3 comprises 15 residues. DNA of the CDR3: TGTGCCAGCAGCCCACCCCAACAGGGGGCATGGGGCTACACCTTC. It specifies CASSPPQQGAWGYTF.